This T cell receptor (beta chain) was retrieved from a study of neurological immune-mediated disorders. The V end was cut by 5 bases, the J end by 7 bases, with 14 bases between. The CDR3 is 13 residues long. Germline loops: CDR1 ENHRY, CDR2 SYGVKD. Study conclusions and caveats: HTLV-1-associated myelopathy had the most TCR clonal expansion, and multiple sclerosis had the least, less than healthy controls.

MiXCR, run by TCRdb on the 5' RACE reads, gives a single entry per CDR3 protein. This sample carries 70,000 to 95,000 distinct CDR3 sequences, over 12% of them seen once, and the ten largest clones take nearly 7%. A word on this clonotype: Its matching antigen is unknown.

Sequencing used PBMCs. This sequence joins TRBV10-3 and TRBJ1-2; tentative D call: TRBD1 (5 bases). The receptor's source is a woman aged 50 to 60 in good health. The CDR3 bases are TGTGCCATCAGTTGGGACGGCTCGAGTGGCTACACCTTC. This codes for CAISWDGSSGYTF.